This T cell receptor (beta chain) appears in the sequencing data of a study of technical replicates of blood from a few donors. This table comes from immunoSEQ multiplex PCR, and its TCRdb copy is limited to in-frame clones, with some not included. Of over 55,000 clones listed, 80% to 90% are singletons. This clone was seen only once. V gave up 5 bases and J gave up 3 bases; unmatched junction bases: 8. The CDR3 is 15 residues long. From germline, CDR1 is LNHNV and CDR2 YYDKDF (reference sequence). The source is a human donor in good health. Some clones in this sample may be carry-over from other donors' samples. Input material: PBMCs. This sequence joins TRBV15 and TRBJ2-3; 7 bases fit TRBD2. The CDR3 spells CATSLRAGATDTQYF. The CDR3 DNA reads as TGTGCCACCAGCCTACGTGCGGGAGCAACAGATACGCAGTATTTT.